The rows below give T cell receptor beta chains drawn from one sample of a study of blood T cell repertoires in COVID-19. Sequencing was performed with immunoSEQ multiplex PCR; in TCRdb, only in-frame clones are kept and a portion is missing. Among over 120,000 clones, 76% were seen once, and the ten largest hold more than 3.5%. Material: peripheral blood. Source of these receptors: a woman of 80 years or more with active or convalescent COVID-19. The CDR3 runs from the conserved cysteine through the conserved F or W. D genes are given only for firm matches.

D | V | CDR3
. | TRBV6-5 | CASNRQGGGTDTQYF
. | TRBV11-3 | CASSRSRGYNEQFF
. | TRBV2 | CASSEQGNHYYGYTF
. | TRBV9 | CASSVQPQGSYNSPLHF
. | TRBV6-5 | CASSYSTSRVGYTF
TRBD1 | TRBV6-5 | CASSYSQGAGYGYTF
TRBD2 | TRBV19 | CASSLVAGTSGVSYEQYF
. | TRBV29-1 | CSAGWRNTEAFF
TRBD1 | TRBV11-3 | CASSPGQGPGNTIYF
. | TRBV15 | CATSNYLDGDTQYF
. | TRBV7-9 | CASSPRLPGTRANYGYTF
. | TRBV10-2 | CASNPGQTSYTF
. | TRBV4-2 | CASSQVQDQETQYF
TRBD1 | TRBV5-1 | CASSLGGQEGYGYTF
. | TRBV2 | CASSGHQGLNEKLFF
TRBD1 | TRBV7-9 | CASSLGLPGQGPGFF
TRBD1 | TRBV18 | CASSRTGNSGEAFF
TRBD1 | TRBV13 | CASRFATGGSTNTEAFF
. | TRBV7-3 | CASSLTIEETQYF
TRBD2 | TRBV5-4 | CASSGRGVRTDTQYF
TRBD2 | TRBV5-1 | CASSFGLAGGTSSTDTQYF
. | TRBV6-5 | CASSLTASNEKLFF
. | TRBV6-4 | CASKKEELNTEAFF
TRBD2 | TRBV9 | CASSETSGGLGTDTQYF
. | TRBV18 | CASSLKETQYF
TRBD1 | TRBV4-1 | CASSQRGPNTEAFF